Shown below are 10 T cell receptor beta chains from a single sample sequenced in a study of blood T cell repertoires in COVID-19. Assay used: immunoSEQ multiplex PCR; TCRdb lists only in-frame clones, some missing. The sample yields approximately 150,000 clones, approximately 81% seen once. Material for sequencing was PBMCs or T cells enriched from blood (not recorded which). The receptors here all came from a woman aged 40-49 years with acute COVID-19.

The genes are TRBV5-1 and TRBJ1-2; TRBD1 matches 10 bases. CDR1 and CDR2 from the germline V gene are SGHRS and YFSETQ. V gave up 0 bases and J gave up 7 bases; unmatched junction bases: 6. There are 15 residues in the CDR3. CDR3 residues: CASSLAGQGTTGYTF. CDR3 coding DNA: TGCGCCAGCAGCTTGGCGGGACAGGGGACTACTGGCTACACCTTC.

This chain uses TRBV30 with TRBJ2-5, with 10 bases fitting TRBD1. V was pared by 8 bases and J by 4 bases, with 7 bases of the junction left unmatched. The CDR3 has 13 amino acids. Germline V CDR1 and CDR2: GTSNPN, SVGIG (reference sequence). CDR3 sequence: CAMGQGRGETQYF. CDR3 nucleotide sequence: TGTGCCATGGGACAGGGGAGGGGAGAGACCCAGTACTTC.

The chain employs TRBV28 and TRBJ1-1; no clear D gene. Germline V gene lookup returns CDR1 MDHEN and CDR2 SYDVKM. V was pared by 4 bases and J by 4 bases, with 16 bases between. CDR3 length: 15 residues. The CDR3 protein is CASSSFDGMVTEAFF. CDR3 DNA: TGTGCCAGCAGTTCCTTCGACGGGATGGTCACTGAAGCTTTCTTT.

The chain joins TRBV5-4 to TRBJ2-5; 9 nucleotides line up with TRBD2. The V segment lost 0 bases and the J segment 5 bases; nucleotides outside the gene matches: 5. CDR1 and CDR2 (germline): SGHNT, YYREEE (reference sequence). The CDR3 runs 15 residues. The CDR3 nucleotides read TGTGCCAGCAGCTTGGGTGGTAGCGGGAGTGAGACCCAGTACTTC. Its translation is CASSLGGSGSETQYF.

The chain is built from TRBV6-1 and TRBJ2-7; 11 nucleotides match TRBD2. The V and J ends lost 2 bases and 5 bases, in that order; junction bases with no gene match: 2. The CDR3 has 14 residues. CDR1 is MNHNS and CDR2 is SASEGT in the germline V gene. Written as DNA, the CDR3 is TGTGCCAGCAGTGAACTAGCGGGAGGCCACGAGCAGTACTTC. Translating gives CASSELAGGHEQYF.

The count of this clone is one. The chain combines TRBV10-2 with TRBJ2-1; 12 positions match TRBD2. V shed 0 bases, J shed 6 bases, and the junction held 3 bases outside the gene matches. Germline CDR1 WSHSY, CDR2 SAAADI. CDR3 length: 16 residues. The CDR3 sequence is CASSESGLAGLNEQFF. DNA of the CDR3: TGCGCCAGCAGTGAGTCAGGACTAGCGGGGCTCAATGAGCAGTTCTTC.

The V gene is TRBV7-8, the J gene TRBJ2-7; 8 nucleotides match TRBD2. Germline values: CDR1 SGHVS, CDR2 FQNEAQ. Unmatched junction bases numbered 9, after V lost 1 base and J lost 4 bases. This CDR3 is 16 amino acids long. CDR3 DNA: TGTGCCAGCAGCTTAGATAGCGGGACTAGAGCTTACGAGCAGTACTTC. It encodes CASSLDSGTRAYEQYF.

V gene TRBV3-1 (or the pseudogene TRBV3-2) combines with J gene TRBJ1-4; maybe TRBD1 (5 bases). Germline values: CDR1 LGHDT, CDR2 YNNKEL (reference sequence). The CDR3 is 13 residues long. Trimming shortened V by 5 bases and J by 8 bases, and 12 bases separated the two germline ends. CDR3 in DNA: TGTGCCAGCAGCGCGGTCCGGGGGGAAAAACTGTTTTTT. This sequence encodes CASSAVRGEKLFF.

This clone was seen a handful of times. This chain connects TRBV6-5 to TRBJ2-7, with 7 nucleotides matching TRBD2. Trimming took 7 bases from V and 7 from J; bases not matched to a gene: 4. Germline V gives CDR1 MNHEY, CDR2 SVGAGI. The CDR3 totals 11 residues. CDR3 loop: CASILGGEQYF. For the CDR3, the DNA is TGTGCCAGCATCCTGGGGGGGGAGCAGTACTTC.

Only one count was recorded for this clone. V and J are TRBV30 and TRBJ1-2; D not certain. This CDR3 spans 14 amino acids. V dropped 1 base and J dropped 4 bases, with 13 bases sitting between them. Germline values: CDR1 GTSNPN, CDR2 SVGIG (reference sequence). The CDR3 nucleotides are TGTGCCTGGAGTGGGTTCGGTCGGGGCTATGGCTACACCTTC. Translated, it gives CAWSGFGRGYGYTF.